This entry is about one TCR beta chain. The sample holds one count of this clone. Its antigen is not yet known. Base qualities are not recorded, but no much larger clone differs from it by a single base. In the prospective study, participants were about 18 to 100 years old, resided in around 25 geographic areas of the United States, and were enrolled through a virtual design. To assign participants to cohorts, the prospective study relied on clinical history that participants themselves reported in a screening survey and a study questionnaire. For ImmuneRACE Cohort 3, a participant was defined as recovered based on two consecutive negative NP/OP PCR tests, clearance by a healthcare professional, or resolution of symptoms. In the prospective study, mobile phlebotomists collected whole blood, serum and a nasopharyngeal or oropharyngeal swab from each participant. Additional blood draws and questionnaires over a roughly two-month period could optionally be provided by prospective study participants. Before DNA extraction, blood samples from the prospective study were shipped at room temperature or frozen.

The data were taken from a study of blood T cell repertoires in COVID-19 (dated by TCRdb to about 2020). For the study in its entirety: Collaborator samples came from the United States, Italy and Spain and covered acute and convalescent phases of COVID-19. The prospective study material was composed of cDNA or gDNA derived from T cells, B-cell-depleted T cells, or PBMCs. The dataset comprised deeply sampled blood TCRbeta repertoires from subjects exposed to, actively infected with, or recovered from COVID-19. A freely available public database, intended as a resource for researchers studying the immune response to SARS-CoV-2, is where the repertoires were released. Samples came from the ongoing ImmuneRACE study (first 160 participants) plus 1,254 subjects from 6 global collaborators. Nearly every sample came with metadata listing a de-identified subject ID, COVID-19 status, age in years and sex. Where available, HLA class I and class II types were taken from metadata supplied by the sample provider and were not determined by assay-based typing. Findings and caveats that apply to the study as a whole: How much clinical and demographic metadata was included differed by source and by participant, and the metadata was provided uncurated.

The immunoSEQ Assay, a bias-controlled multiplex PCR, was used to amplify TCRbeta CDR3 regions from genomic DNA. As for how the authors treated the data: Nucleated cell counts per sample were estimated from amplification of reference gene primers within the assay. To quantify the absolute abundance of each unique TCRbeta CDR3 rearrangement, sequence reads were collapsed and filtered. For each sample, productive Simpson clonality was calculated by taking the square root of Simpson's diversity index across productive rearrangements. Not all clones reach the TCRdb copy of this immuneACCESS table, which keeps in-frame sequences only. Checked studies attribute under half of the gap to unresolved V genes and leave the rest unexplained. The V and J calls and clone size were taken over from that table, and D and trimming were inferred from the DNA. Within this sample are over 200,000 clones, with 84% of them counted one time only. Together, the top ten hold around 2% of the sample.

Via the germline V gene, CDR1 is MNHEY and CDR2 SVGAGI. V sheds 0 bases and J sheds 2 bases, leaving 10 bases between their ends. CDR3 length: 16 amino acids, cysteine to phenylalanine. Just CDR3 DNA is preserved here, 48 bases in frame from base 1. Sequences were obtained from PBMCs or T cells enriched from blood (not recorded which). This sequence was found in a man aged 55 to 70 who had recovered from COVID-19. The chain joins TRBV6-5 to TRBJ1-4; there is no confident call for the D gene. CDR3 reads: CASSYSYFPTNEKLFF. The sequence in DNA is TGTGCCAGCAGTTACTCGTACTTCCCGACTAATGAAAAACTGTTTTTT.